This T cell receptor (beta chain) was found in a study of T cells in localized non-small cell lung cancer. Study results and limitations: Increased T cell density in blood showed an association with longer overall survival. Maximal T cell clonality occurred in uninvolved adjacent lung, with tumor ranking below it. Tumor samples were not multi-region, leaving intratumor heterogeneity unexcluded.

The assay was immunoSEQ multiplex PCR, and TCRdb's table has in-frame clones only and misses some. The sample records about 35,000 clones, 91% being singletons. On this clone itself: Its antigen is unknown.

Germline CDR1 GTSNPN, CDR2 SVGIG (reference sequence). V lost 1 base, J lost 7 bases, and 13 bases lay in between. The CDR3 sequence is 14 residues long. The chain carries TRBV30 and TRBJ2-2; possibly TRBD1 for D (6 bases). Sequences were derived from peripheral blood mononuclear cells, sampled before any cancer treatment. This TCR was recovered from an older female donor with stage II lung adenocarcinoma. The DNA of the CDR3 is TGTGCCTGGAGTGAAGTGGGGGCGTTCGGGGAGCTGTTTTTT. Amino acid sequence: CAWSEVGAFGELFF.